This TCR beta chain was observed in a study of blood T cell repertoires in COVID-19. About the research overall: Sites across the United States, Italy and Spain contributed samples from acute and convalescent COVID-19.

CDR1 and CDR2 (germline): LGHNA, YNFKEQ. V was cut by 4 bases and J by 8 bases, with 21 bases left in between. The CDR3 has 16 residues. The study assigned cohorts using participant-reported clinical history. Assay: immunoSEQ multiplex PCR; the TCRdb copy retains only in-frame clones and omits some. The sample contains approximately 270,000 clones, approximately 90% of which appear only once. V is TRBV4-2 and J is TRBJ2-1; perhaps TRBD2 as D (5 bases). The TCR comes from a man aged 40-55 years who had been exposed to COVID-19. Sample: PBMCs or T cells enriched from blood (not recorded which). CDR3 in amino acids: CASSLRLSEGDYEQFF. In DNA, the CDR3 is TGTGCCAGCAGCCTCCGACTGTCAGAGGGTGACTATGAGCAGTTCTTC.